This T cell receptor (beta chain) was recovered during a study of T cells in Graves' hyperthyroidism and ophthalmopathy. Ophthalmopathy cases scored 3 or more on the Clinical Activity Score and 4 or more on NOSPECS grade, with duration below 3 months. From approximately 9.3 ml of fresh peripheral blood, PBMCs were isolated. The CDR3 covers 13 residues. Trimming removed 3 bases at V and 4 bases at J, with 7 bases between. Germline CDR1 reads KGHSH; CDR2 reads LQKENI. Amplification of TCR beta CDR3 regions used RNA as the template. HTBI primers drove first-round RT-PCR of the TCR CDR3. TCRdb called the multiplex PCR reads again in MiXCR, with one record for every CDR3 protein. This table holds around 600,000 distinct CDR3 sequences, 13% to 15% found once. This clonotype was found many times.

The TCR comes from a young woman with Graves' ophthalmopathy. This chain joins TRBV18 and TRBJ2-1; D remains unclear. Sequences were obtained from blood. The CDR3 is CASSPSRYNEQFF. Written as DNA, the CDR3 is TGTGCCAGCTCACCGAGTAGGTACAATGAGCAGTTCTTC.